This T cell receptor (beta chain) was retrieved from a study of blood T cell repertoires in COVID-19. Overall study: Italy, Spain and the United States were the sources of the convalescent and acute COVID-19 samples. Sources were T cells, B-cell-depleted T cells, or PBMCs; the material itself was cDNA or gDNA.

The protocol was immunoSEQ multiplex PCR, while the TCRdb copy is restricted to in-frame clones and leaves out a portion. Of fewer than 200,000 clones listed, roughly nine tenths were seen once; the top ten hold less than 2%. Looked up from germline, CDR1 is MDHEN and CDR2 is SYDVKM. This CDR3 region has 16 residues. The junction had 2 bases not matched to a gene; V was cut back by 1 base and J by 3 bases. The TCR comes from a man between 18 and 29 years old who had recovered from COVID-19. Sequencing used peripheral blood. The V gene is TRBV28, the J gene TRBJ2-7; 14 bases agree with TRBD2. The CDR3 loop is CASSLSGTSGSYEQYF. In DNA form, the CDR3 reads TGTGCCAGCAGTTTATCCGGGACTAGCGGGAGCTACGAGCAGTACTTC.